The TCR beta chain under discussion was sequenced for a study of T-cell reconstitution after alpha-beta-depleted transplantation in children. This clonotype was picked up a small number of times. Unique molecular identifiers were built into the TCRbeta library. TCRdb reprocessed the PCR reads with MiXCR, giving one entry per CDR3 protein. The sample shows some 290,000 distinct CDR3 sequences, around 9.6% of them seen only once. CDR1 SGDLS and CDR2 YYNGEE come from the germline V gene. This CDR3 spans 15 amino acids. With 4 bases clipped from V and 2 bases from J, the junction kept 8 bases outside the gene matches.

The specimen was PBMCs from the stem cell graft donor, collected from the stem cell graft. The chain carries TRBV9 and TRBJ2-7; 8 nucleotides match TRBD1. This TCR came from a human donor who donated a stem cell graft to a child with SCID. CDR3 nucleotide sequence: TGTGCCAGCAGCCCGGAATGGACAGGGACCTACGAGCAGTACTTC. Translated: CASSPEWTGTYEQYF.